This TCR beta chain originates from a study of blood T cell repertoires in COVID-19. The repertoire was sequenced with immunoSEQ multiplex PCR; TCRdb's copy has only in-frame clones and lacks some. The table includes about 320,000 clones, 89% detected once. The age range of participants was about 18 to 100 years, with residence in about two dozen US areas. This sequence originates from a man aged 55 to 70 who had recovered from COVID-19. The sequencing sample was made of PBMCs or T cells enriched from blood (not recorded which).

The CDR3 DNA sequence: TGTGCCAGCAGCCTCCGGGGGAGCACCTACGAGCAGTACTTC. This encodes CASSLRGSTYEQYF. The chain uses TRBV5-6 and TRBJ2-7; D is possibly TRBD2 (6 bases). The length of the CDR3 is 14 residues. Germline assignment: CDR1 SGHDT and CDR2 YYEEEE. The V gene lost 4 bases and the J gene lost 2 bases, with 13 bases spanning the gap. Variable domain in full (rest from reference TRBV5-6 and TRBJ2-7): DAGVTQSPTHLIKTRGQQVTLRCSPKSGHDTVSWYQQALGQGPQFIFQYYEEEERQRGNFPDRFSGHQFPNYSSELNVNALLLGDSALYLCASSLRGSTYEQYFGPGTRLTVT.